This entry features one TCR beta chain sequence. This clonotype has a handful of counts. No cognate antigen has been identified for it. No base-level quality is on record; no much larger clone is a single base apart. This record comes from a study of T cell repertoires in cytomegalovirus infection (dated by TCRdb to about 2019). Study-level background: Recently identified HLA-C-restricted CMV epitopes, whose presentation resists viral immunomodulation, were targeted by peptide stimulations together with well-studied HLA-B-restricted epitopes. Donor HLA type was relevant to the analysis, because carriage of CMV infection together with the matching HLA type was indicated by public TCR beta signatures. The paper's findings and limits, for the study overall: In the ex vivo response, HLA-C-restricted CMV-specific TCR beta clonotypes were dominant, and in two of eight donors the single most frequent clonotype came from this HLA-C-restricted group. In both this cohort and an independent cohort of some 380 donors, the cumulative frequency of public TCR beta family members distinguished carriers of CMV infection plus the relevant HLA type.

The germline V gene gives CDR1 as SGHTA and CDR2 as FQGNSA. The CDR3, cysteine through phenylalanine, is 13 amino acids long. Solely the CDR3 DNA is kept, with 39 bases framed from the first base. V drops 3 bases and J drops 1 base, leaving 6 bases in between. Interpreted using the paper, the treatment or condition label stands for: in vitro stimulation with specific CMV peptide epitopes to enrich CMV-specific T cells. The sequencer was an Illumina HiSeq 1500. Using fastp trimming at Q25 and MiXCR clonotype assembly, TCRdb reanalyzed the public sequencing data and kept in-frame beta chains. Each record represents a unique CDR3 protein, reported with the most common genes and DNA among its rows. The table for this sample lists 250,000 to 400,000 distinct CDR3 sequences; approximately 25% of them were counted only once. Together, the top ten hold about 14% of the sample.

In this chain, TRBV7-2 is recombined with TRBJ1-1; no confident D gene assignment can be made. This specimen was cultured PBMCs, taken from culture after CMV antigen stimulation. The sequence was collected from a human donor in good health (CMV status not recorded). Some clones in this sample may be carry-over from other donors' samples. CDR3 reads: CASSFVENTEAFF. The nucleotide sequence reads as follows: TGTGCCAGCAGCTTTGTAGAGAACACTGAAGCTTTCTTT.